This T cell receptor (beta chain) was identified in a study of blood T cell repertoires in COVID-19. At the level of the study: The United States, Italy and Spain supplied acute and convalescent COVID-19 samples. PBMCs, B-cell-depleted T cells, or T cells provided the cDNA or gDNA that made up the material.

Enrolment of Seattle patients took place during active infection, and they were followed longitudinally. Per the original methods: Reference gene primer amplification gave estimated nucleated cell counts. Repertoires were generated with immunoSEQ multiplex PCR, while TCRdb's copy carries only in-frame clones and drops some. V and J calls and clone size come straight from that table; D and trimming were deduced from the DNA. The data show about 280,000 clones, around nine tenths seen once. The V gene's germline CDR1 is SGHKS and CDR2 YYEKEE (reference sequence). V gave up 4 bases and J gave up 0 bases; unmatched junction bases: 6. The CDR3 sequence is 16 residues long.

The TCR comes from a woman in her twenties or thirties with COVID-19, enrolled during active disease. The chain links TRBV5-5 to TRBJ2-2; TRBD1 agrees at 7 bases. Specimen: peripheral blood. CDR3 nucleotide sequence: TGTGCCAGCAGCATACGACAGGGTACGAACACCGGGGAGCTGTTTTTT. It codes for CASSIRQGTNTGELFF.